The 8 T cell receptor beta chains below were found in one sample sequenced in a study of blood T cell repertoires in COVID-19. Clones were sequenced by immunoSEQ multiplex PCR, and TCRdb holds only the in-frame ones, with some missing. The sample lists about 180,000 clones; approximately 83% were seen once. Sequencing input: peripheral blood. The source of these receptors is a human donor with active or convalescent COVID-19. The donor label of this sample is uncertain.

The chain recombines TRBV4-3 with TRBJ2-7, with 10 bases that match TRBD2. The CDR3 loop spans 13 amino acids. V lost 3 bases, J lost 4 bases, and 0 bases stayed unmatched. The germline CDR1 and CDR2 sequences are LGHNA and YSLEER. This CDR3 is CASSQTSGYEQYF. CDR3 bases: TGCGCCAGCAGCCAGACTAGCGGGTACGAGCAGTACTTC.

J is TRBJ1-1 and V is TRBV19; the match to TRBD1 covers 7 bases. The CDR3 totals 14 residues. The V gene's germline CDR1 is LNHDA and CDR2 SQIVND (reference sequence). The V gene end was trimmed by 7 bases and the J gene end by 0 bases; junction bases not matched to a gene: 5. The CDR3 DNA sequence: TGTGCCAGTAATCGACAGGGAATGAACACTGAAGCTTTCTTT. This translates into CASNRQGMNTEAFF.

The chain joins TRBV6-7 to TRBJ1-6, with D possibly TRBD1 on 5 matching bases. TRBV6-7 is an ORF, with its function uncertain. V was shortened by 7 bases and J by 10 bases, with 11 bases between the two germline ends. The CDR3 loop spans 12 amino acids. CDR3 sequence (DNA): TGTGCCAGCACCCAGGGCTCCTCACCCCTCCACTTT. Its translation: CASTQGSSPLHF.

The chain couples TRBV3-1 (or the pseudogene TRBV3-2) to TRBJ1-2; tentatively, D is TRBD1 (6 bases). Germline V gene lookup returns CDR1 LGHDT and CDR2 YNNKEL (reference sequence). V was shortened by 1 base and J by 0 bases, with 9 bases between the two germline ends. The length of the CDR3 is 15 residues. This CDR3 reads CASSQATGPNYGYTF. Written as DNA, the CDR3 is TGTGCCAGCAGCCAAGCGACAGGCCCTAACTATGGCTACACCTTC.

This chain joins TRBV19 and TRBJ2-3; 16 bases map to TRBD2. The length of the CDR3 is 17 residues. V lost 6 bases to trimming and J lost 2 bases; unmatched junction nucleotides: 5. Germline V lookup: CDR1 LNHDA, CDR2 SQIVND (reference sequence). Here the CDR3 reads CASRGLAGGKTTDTQYF. The CDR3 bases are TGTGCCAGTAGGGGACTAGCGGGAGGGAAGACCACAGATACGCAGTATTTT.

The chain has TRBV29-1 and TRBJ2-7; no reliable D call. The CDR3 spans 12 residues. Germline V gene sequence: CDR1 SQVTM, CDR2 ANQGSEA. V lost 4 bases, J lost 0 bases, and 7 bases lay in between. Here the CDR3 DNA reads TGCAGCGTTGGAGCGAGCTCCTACGAGCAGTACTTC. This gives the protein CSVGASSYEQYF.

The chain has TRBV30 and TRBJ1-4, with D possibly matching TRBD1 (5 bases). CDR3 length equals 13 residues. Trimming shortened V by 6 bases and J by 3 bases, and 11 bases separated the two germline ends. The germline V gene encodes CDR1 GTSNPN and CDR2 SVGIG (reference sequence). CDR3 coding DNA: TGTGCCTGTCTCCGACAGTCTAATGAAAAACTGTTTTTT. Protein product: CACLRQSNEKLFF.

The chain employs TRBV6-5 and TRBJ2-2; perhaps TRBD2 as D (5 bases). The CDR3 has 14 residues. The germline V and J ends were trimmed by 6 bases and 3 bases, with 11 bases remaining between them. Germline V gene data show CDR1 as MNHEY and CDR2 as SVGAGI. In DNA form, the CDR3 reads TGTGCCAGCAGCCCCGACTATTACACCGGGGAGCTGTTTTTT. It is translated as CASSPDYYTGELFF.